These T cell receptor beta chains were read from a single sample in a study of OX40 agonist ivuxolimab in advanced cancers. The assay was immunoSEQ multiplex PCR, and TCRdb's table has in-frame clones only and misses some. The table includes about 45,000 clones, roughly 90% detected once. Sample: CD4+ or CD8+ T cells sorted from blood, taken in a trial of the OX40 agonist ivuxolimab. The receptor source for this set is an adult with an advanced solid tumor such as melanoma, head and neck, liver or kidney cancer. Both conserved end residues are part of each CDR3. Each record gives: D gene, J gene, clone size, V gene, CDR3 protein, CDR3 DNA. D genes are given only for firm matches. The size of a clone is reported for some rows only, either as once, few or many, or as a class for expanded clones.

D gene: TRBD2
J gene: TRBJ2-7
clone size: -
V gene: TRBV9
CDR3 protein: CASSVGSGGPRYEQYF
CDR3 DNA: TGTGCCAGCAGCGTAGGGAGCGGGGGACCTAGATACGAGCAGTACTTC

D gene: TRBD1
J gene: TRBJ2-7
clone size: -
V gene: TRBV6-1
CDR3 protein: CASTDRAVSYEQYF
CDR3 DNA: TGTGCCAGCACGGACAGGGCTGTCTCCTACGAGCAGTACTTC

D gene: -
J gene: TRBJ2-7
clone size: -
V gene: TRBV9
CDR3 protein: CASSAGSGSYEQYF
CDR3 DNA: TGTGCCAGCAGCGCAGGGTCTGGCTCCTACGAGCAGTACTTC

D gene: TRBD1
J gene: TRBJ1-2
clone size: -
V gene: TRBV11-2
CDR3 protein: CASSAGQSFYGYTF
CDR3 DNA: TGTGCCAGCAGCGCGGGACAGAGCTTCTATGGCTACACCTTC

D gene: -
J gene: TRBJ1-2
clone size: -
V gene: TRBV5-1
CDR3 protein: CASSFRGEYYGYTF
CDR3 DNA: TGCGCCAGCAGCTTCAGGGGCGAGTACTATGGCTACACCTTC

D gene: -
J gene: TRBJ1-3
clone size: -
V gene: TRBV5-1
CDR3 protein: CASSLLGIRSGNTIYF
CDR3 DNA: TGCGCCAGCAGCTTGTTGGGGATTAGATCTGGAAACACCATATATTTT

D gene: TRBD2
J gene: TRBJ2-3
clone size: -
V gene: TRBV4-1
CDR3 protein: CASSPAGDTDTQYF
CDR3 DNA: TGCGCCAGCAGCCCGGCGGGGGACACAGATACGCAGTATTTT

D gene: TRBD2
J gene: TRBJ2-5
clone size: once
V gene: TRBV10-3
CDR3 protein: CAVTTSGGQETQYF
CDR3 DNA: TGTGCCGTAACAACTAGCGGGGGGCAGGAGACCCAGTACTTC

D gene: TRBD1
J gene: TRBJ2-5
clone size: -
V gene: TRBV19
CDR3 protein: CASSTRDSLGETQYF
CDR3 DNA: TGTGCCAGTAGTACTAGGGACAGTCTTGGGGAGACCCAGTACTTC

D gene: -
J gene: TRBJ1-1
clone size: few
V gene: TRBV7-2
CDR3 protein: CASSLGPGGRNTEAFF
CDR3 DNA: TGTGCCAGCAGCTTAGGGCCCGGAGGGAGGAACACTGAAGCTTTCTTT

D gene: -
J gene: TRBJ2-3
clone size: -
V gene: TRBV27
CDR3 protein: CASSVGASTDTQYF
CDR3 DNA: TGTGCCAGCAGTGTAGGTGCTAGCACAGATACGCAGTATTTT

D gene: TRBD2
J gene: TRBJ2-1
clone size: -
V gene: TRBV10-2
CDR3 protein: CASGGLGPPPNEQFF
CDR3 DNA: TGCGCCAGCGGGGGACTAGGGCCCCCCCCCAATGAGCAGTTCTTC

D gene: TRBD2
J gene: TRBJ2-1
clone size: once
V gene: TRBV30
CDR3 protein: CAWTIGGRANEQFF
CDR3 DNA: TGTGCCTGGACTATCGGCGGGAGGGCCAATGAGCAGTTCTTC

D gene: -
J gene: TRBJ1-5
clone size: -
V gene: TRBV6-6
CDR3 protein: CASSYTQGTQPQHF
CDR3 DNA: TGTGCCAGCAGTTACACACAGGGCACCCAGCCCCAGCATTTT

D gene: -
J gene: TRBJ2-3
clone size: -
V gene: TRBV12-1
CDR3 protein: CASSPVGADTQYF
CDR3 DNA: TGTGCCAGCAGCCCCGTGGGCGCAGATACGCAGTATTTT

D gene: TRBD1
J gene: TRBJ1-1
clone size: few
V gene: TRBV4-1
CDR3 protein: CASSLPGGTEAFF
CDR3 DNA: TGCGCCAGCAGCCTACCAGGGGGCACTGAAGCTTTCTTT

D gene: TRBD1
J gene: TRBJ2-1
clone size: -
V gene: TRBV5-1
CDR3 protein: CASSLVGGHRGLRNYNEQFF
CDR3 DNA: TGCGCCAGCAGCTTGGTTGGGGGCCACAGGGGGCTTAGGAACTACAATGAGCAGTTCTTC

D gene: -
J gene: TRBJ2-3
clone size: -
V gene: TRBV6-5
CDR3 protein: CASSIRGTDTQYF
CDR3 DNA: TGTGCCAGCAGCATCCGGGGCACAGATACGCAGTATTTT

D gene: -
J gene: TRBJ1-3
clone size: -
V gene: TRBV25-1
CDR3 protein: CASSTRQTSGNTIYF
CDR3 DNA: TGTGCCAGCAGTACCCGACAGACCTCTGGAAACACCATATATTTT

D gene: -
J gene: TRBJ2-5
clone size: -
V gene: TRBV9
CDR3 protein: CASSVQGSWETQYF
CDR3 DNA: TGTGCCAGCAGCGTACAGGGATCATGGGAGACCCAGTACTTC

D gene: TRBD1
J gene: TRBJ2-3
clone size: -
V gene: TRBV27
CDR3 protein: CASSGRDRGTDTQYF
CDR3 DNA: TGTGCCAGCAGTGGGCGGGACAGGGGCACAGATACGCAGTATTTT

D gene: -
J gene: TRBJ1-1
clone size: -
V gene: TRBV15
CDR3 protein: CATSTSVGEAFF
CDR3 DNA: TGTGCCACCAGCACCTCGGTTGGTGAAGCTTTCTTT

D gene: -
J gene: TRBJ2-7
clone size: -
V gene: TRBV5-1
CDR3 protein: CASSIRGGASYEQYF
CDR3 DNA: TGCGCCAGCAGCATTCGAGGGGGAGCGTCCTACGAGCAGTACTTC

D gene: -
J gene: TRBJ1-2
clone size: -
V gene: TRBV2
CDR3 protein: CASSDWGDQLGDYGYTF
CDR3 DNA: TGTGCCAGCAGTGACTGGGGGGATCAGCTTGGTGACTATGGCTACACCTTC

D gene: TRBD2
J gene: TRBJ2-7
clone size: -
V gene: TRBV2
CDR3 protein: CASSEIAGGSLDEQYF
CDR3 DNA: TGTGCCAGCAGTGAAATAGCGGGGGGGTCTTTGGACGAGCAGTACTTC

D gene: TRBD1
J gene: TRBJ2-7
clone size: few
V gene: TRBV14
CDR3 protein: CASSQGYWTGPYEQYF
CDR3 DNA: TGTGCCAGCAGCCAAGGCTATTGGACAGGCCCCTACGAGCAGTACTTC

D gene: -
J gene: TRBJ2-7
clone size: once
V gene: TRBV5-4
CDR3 protein: CASSPTGGRDEQYF
CDR3 DNA: TGTGCCAGCAGCCCGACCGGGGGCCGGGACGAGCAGTACTTC

D gene: -
J gene: TRBJ1-1
clone size: -
V gene: TRBV5-1
CDR3 protein: CASCLVSGVNTEAFF
CDR3 DNA: TGCGCCAGCTGCTTGGTTTCAGGGGTGAACACTGAAGCTTTCTTT

D gene: -
J gene: TRBJ2-3
clone size: -
V gene: TRBV12-5
CDR3 protein: CASVGTDTQYF
CDR3 DNA: TGTGCTAGTGTAGGCACAGATACGCAGTATTTT

D gene: -
J gene: TRBJ1-1
clone size: -
V gene: TRBV7-9
CDR3 protein: CASVGGLNTEAFF
CDR3 DNA: TGTGCCAGCGTGGGGGGCCTGAACACTGAAGCTTTCTTT

D gene: TRBD2
J gene: TRBJ2-2
clone size: -
V gene: TRBV7-8
CDR3 protein: CASSYERGLAETGELFF
CDR3 DNA: TGTGCCAGCAGCTACGAGAGAGGTCTAGCGGAGACCGGGGAGCTGTTTTTT

D gene: TRBD1
J gene: TRBJ1-5
clone size: -
V gene: TRBV7-8
CDR3 protein: CASSTGTGVDGQPQHF
CDR3 DNA: TGTGCCAGCAGCACCGGGACAGGGGTAGACGGTCAGCCCCAGCATTTT

D gene: TRBD2
J gene: TRBJ2-3
clone size: -
V gene: TRBV10-1
CDR3 protein: CASSESPREGTDTQYF
CDR3 DNA: TGCGCCAGCAGTGAGTCTCCGCGGGAGGGCACAGATACGCAGTATTTT

D gene: -
J gene: TRBJ2-3
clone size: -
V gene: TRBV15
CDR3 protein: CATSRPAADTQYF
CDR3 DNA: TGTGCCACCAGCAGGCCAGCCGCAGATACGCAGTATTTT

D gene: -
J gene: TRBJ1-1
clone size: -
V gene: TRBV2
CDR3 protein: CASSESAMNTEAFF
CDR3 DNA: TGTGCCAGCAGTGAATCAGCAATGAACACTGAAGCTTTCTTT

D gene: -
J gene: TRBJ1-3
clone size: -
V gene: TRBV2
CDR3 protein: CATLGRRRQSSGNTIYF
CDR3 DNA: TGTGCCACCCTTGGGAGGAGGCGCCAAAGCTCTGGAAACACCATATATTTT

D gene: -
J gene: TRBJ2-7
clone size: -
V gene: TRBV7-9
CDR3 protein: CASSSRGSYEQYF
CDR3 DNA: TGTGCCAGCAGCTCCCGGGGGTCCTACGAGCAGTACTTC

D gene: TRBD1
J gene: TRBJ2-7
clone size: -
V gene: TRBV5-1
CDR3 protein: CASSPGQGAYEQYF
CDR3 DNA: TGCGCCAGCAGCCCGGGACAGGGGGCTTACGAGCAGTACTTC

D gene: -
J gene: TRBJ2-7
clone size: -
V gene: TRBV29-1
CDR3 protein: CSVEDPTHRLKEQYF
CDR3 DNA: TGCAGCGTTGAAGACCCGACACACCGGCTTAAAGAGCAGTACTTC

D gene: -
J gene: TRBJ2-7
clone size: -
V gene: TRBV5-6
CDR3 protein: CASSLGLRHDEQYF
CDR3 DNA: TGTGCCAGCAGCTTAGGATTGAGACATGACGAGCAGTACTTC

D gene: TRBD1
J gene: TRBJ1-1
clone size: -
V gene: TRBV19
CDR3 protein: CASSIDLSGDRGAEAFF
CDR3 DNA: TGTGCCAGTAGTATAGATCTATCAGGGGACAGGGGCGCTGAAGCTTTCTTT

D gene: TRBD1
J gene: TRBJ2-1
clone size: -
V gene: TRBV6-5
CDR3 protein: CASRSGTGLFF
CDR3 DNA: TGTGCCAGCAGATCCGGGACAGGGCTGTTCTTC

D gene: -
J gene: TRBJ1-1
clone size: -
V gene: TRBV10-1
CDR3 protein: CASSERGRGTEAFF
CDR3 DNA: TGCGCCAGCAGTGAGAGGGGCAGGGGCACTGAAGCTTTCTTT

D gene: -
J gene: TRBJ2-7
clone size: once
V gene: TRBV6-5
CDR3 protein: CASSYSSTYEQYF
CDR3 DNA: TGTGCCAGCAGTTACTCCTCCACCTACGAGCAGTACTTC

D gene: -
J gene: TRBJ2-7
clone size: -
V gene: TRBV14
CDR3 protein: CASSQRGAQSYEQYF
CDR3 DNA: TGTGCCAGCAGCCAGCGAGGGGCCCAATCCTACGAGCAGTACTTC

D gene: TRBD1
J gene: TRBJ2-5
clone size: -
V gene: TRBV6-5
CDR3 protein: CASKGTGRRETQYF
CDR3 DNA: TGTGCCTCCAAAGGGACAGGGAGGAGAGAGACCCAGTACTTC

D gene: -
J gene: TRBJ1-2
clone size: -
V gene: TRBV29-1
CDR3 protein: CSVEGDLNYGYTF
CDR3 DNA: TGCAGCGTTGAGGGGGACCTTAACTATGGCTACACCTTC

D gene: -
J gene: TRBJ2-2
clone size: -
V gene: TRBV23-1
CDR3 protein: CASSPTDCPGELFF
CDR3 DNA: TGCGCCAGCAGTCCGACAGATTGTCCTGGGGAGCTGTTTTTT

D gene: -
J gene: TRBJ2-1
clone size: -
V gene: TRBV6-1
CDR3 protein: CASSEHREAHDNEQFF
CDR3 DNA: TGTGCCAGCAGTGAACACAGGGAGGCCCATGACAATGAGCAGTTCTTC

D gene: -
J gene: TRBJ2-5
clone size: -
V gene: TRBV9
CDR3 protein: CASSPPGHLIQETQYF
CDR3 DNA: TGTGCCAGCAGCCCCCCGGGACACCTTATCCAAGAGACCCAGTACTTC